Listed below are T cell receptor beta chains from one sample, sequenced in a study of shared clonotypes between healthy human individuals. Sequencing was performed with immunoSEQ multiplex PCR; in TCRdb, only in-frame clones are kept and a portion is missing. Of about 1 million clones in the sample, roughly 80% are singletons; the top ten hold about 1.4%. Material: memory CD4+ T cells sorted from blood. These receptors were collected from a man in his late teens or twenties in good health. Both conserved end residues are part of each CDR3. Fields, in order: D gene, V gene, J gene, clone size, CDR3 protein, CDR3 DNA. A D gene is named only where the DNA matches it firmly. Not every row has a clone size; where given, it reads once, few, many or a size class.

TRBD1,TRBV19,TRBJ1-5,.,CASSIQGARNQPQHF,TGTGCCAGTAGTATACAGGGGGCTCGGAATCAGCCCCAGCATTTT
.,TRBV19,TRBJ1-1,.,CASSYWADTEAFF,TGTGCCAGTAGTTATTGGGCCGACACTGAAGCTTTCTTT
TRBD1,TRBV19,TRBJ2-4,.,CASSLQGAGAKNIQYF,TGTGCCAGTAGTCTACAGGGGGCCGGAGCCAAAAACATTCAGTACTTC
TRBD1,TRBV5-1,TRBJ1-1,once,CASSPRQGARTEAFF,TGCGCCAGCAGCCCTCGCCAGGGGGCGAGGACTGAAGCTTTCTTT
.,TRBV5-5,TRBJ2-3,.,CASSPEGHRTDTQYF,TGTGCCAGCAGCCCGGAGGGACACCGCACAGATACGCAGTATTTT
.,TRBV6-5,TRBJ1-2,.,CASSPAVGGNYGYTF,TGTGCCAGCAGTCCCGCGGTCGGGGGCAACTATGGCTACACCTTC
.,TRBV19,TRBJ1-3,.,CASLPRAAGNTIYF,TGTGCCAGCCTACCTCGGGCTGCAGGAAACACCATATATTTT
.,TRBV12-5,TRBJ2-7,.,CASGEPRTEQYF,TGTGCTAGTGGTGAACCCCGGACCGAGCAGTACTTC
.,TRBV15,TRBJ2-2,.,CATSRVEDRGELFF,TGTGCCACCAGCAGAGTTGAAGACCGCGGGGAGCTGTTTTTT
TRBD2,TRBV15,TRBJ2-1,.,CATSRDRGAYNEQFF,TGTGCCACCAGCAGAGATCGGGGGGCCTACAATGAGCAGTTCTTC
TRBD1,TRBV19,TRBJ1-3,once,CASTHTGTGAGNTIYF,TGTGCCAGTACCCATACCGGGACAGGGGCTGGAAACACCATATATTTT
TRBD2,TRBV29-1,TRBJ2-7,.,CSVRTSEGTHEQYF,TGCAGCGTCCGGACTAGCGAGGGTACCCACGAGCAGTACTTC
.,TRBV28,TRBJ1-1,.,CASSLWGGGAAEAFF,TGTGCCAGCAGTTTATGGGGAGGAGGGGCCGCTGAAGCTTTCTTT